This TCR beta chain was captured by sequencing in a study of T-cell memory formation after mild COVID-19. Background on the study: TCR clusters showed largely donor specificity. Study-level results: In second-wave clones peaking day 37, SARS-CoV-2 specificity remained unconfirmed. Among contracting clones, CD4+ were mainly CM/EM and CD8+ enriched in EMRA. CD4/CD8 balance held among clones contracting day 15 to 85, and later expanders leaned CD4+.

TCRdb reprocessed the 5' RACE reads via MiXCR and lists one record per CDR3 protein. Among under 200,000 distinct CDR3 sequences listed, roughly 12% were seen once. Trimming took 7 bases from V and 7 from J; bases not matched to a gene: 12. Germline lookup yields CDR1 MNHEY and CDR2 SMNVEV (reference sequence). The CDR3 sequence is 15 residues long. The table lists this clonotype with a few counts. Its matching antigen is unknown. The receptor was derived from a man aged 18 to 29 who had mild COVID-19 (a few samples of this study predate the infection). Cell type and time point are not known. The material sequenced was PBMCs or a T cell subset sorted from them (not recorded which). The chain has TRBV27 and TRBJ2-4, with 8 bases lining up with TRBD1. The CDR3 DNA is TGTGCCAGCAAGAGAACCCCGGACAGGGACAACATTCAGTACTTC. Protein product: CASKRTPDRDNIQYF.